This TCR beta chain was identified during a study of blood T cell repertoires in COVID-19. On the study more broadly: In each case, the material was cDNA or gDNA derived from T cells, B-cell-depleted T cells, or PBMCs.

Which cohort a participant joined came from the clinical history participants gave. In Cohort 3, a recovered donor had either two negative PCRs, clearance, or symptom resolution. Original data processing: Estimation of nucleated cell counts relied on the amplification of reference gene primers. Only in-frame clones appear in the TCRdb table, and some are missing; sequencing was by immunoSEQ multiplex PCR. V and J calls and clone size are copied from that table; D and trimming were computed from the DNA. The profile shows over 120,000 clones, nearly 80% of them singletons. Sequencing was carried out using PBMCs or T cells enriched from blood (not recorded which). This TCR derives from a woman aged 45-60 years who had recovered from COVID-19.

The CDR3 is CAWRETASLTF. The CDR3 DNA reads TGTGCCTGGAGGGAGACAGCGTCGCTTACCTTC. The J gene is TRBJ1-2, the V gene TRBV30, with D possibly TRBD1 on 5 matching bases. The CDR3 is made up of 11 amino acids. The germline V gene encodes CDR1 GTSNPN and CDR2 SVGIG (reference sequence). V lost 3 bases, J lost 14 bases, and 16 bases lay in between.